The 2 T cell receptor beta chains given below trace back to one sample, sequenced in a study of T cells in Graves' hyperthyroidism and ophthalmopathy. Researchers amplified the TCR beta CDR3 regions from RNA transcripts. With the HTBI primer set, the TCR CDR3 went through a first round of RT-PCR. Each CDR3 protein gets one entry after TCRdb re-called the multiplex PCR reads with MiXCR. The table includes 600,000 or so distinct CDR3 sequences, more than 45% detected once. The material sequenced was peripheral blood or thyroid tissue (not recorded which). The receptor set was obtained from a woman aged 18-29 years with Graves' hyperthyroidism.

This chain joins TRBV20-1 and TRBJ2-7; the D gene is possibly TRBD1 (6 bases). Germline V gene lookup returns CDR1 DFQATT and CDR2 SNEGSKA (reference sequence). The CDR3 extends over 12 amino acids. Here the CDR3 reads CSGRDTIYEQYF. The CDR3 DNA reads TGCAGCGGCCGGGACACCATCTACGAGCAGTACTTC.

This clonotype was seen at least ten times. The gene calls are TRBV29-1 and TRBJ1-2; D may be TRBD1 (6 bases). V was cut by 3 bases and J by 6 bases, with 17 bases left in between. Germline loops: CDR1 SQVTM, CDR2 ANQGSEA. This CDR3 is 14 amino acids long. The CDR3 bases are TGCAGCGTTGATTACCCTAGCGAGGGGGATGGCTACACCTTC. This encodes CSVDYPSEGDGYTF.